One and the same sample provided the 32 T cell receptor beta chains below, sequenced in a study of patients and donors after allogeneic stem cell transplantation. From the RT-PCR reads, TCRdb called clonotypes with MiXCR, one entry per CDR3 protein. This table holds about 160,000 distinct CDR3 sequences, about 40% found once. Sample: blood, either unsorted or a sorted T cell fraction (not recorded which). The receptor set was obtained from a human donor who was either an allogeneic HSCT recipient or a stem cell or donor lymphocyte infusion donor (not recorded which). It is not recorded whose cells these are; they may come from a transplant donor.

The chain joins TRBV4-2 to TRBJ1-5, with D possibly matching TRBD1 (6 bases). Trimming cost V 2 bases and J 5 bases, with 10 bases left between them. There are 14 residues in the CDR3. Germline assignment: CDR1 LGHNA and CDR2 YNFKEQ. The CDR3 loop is CASSQWTDDQPQHF. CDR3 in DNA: TGTGCCAGCAGCCAATGGACAGACGATCAGCCCCAGCATTTT.

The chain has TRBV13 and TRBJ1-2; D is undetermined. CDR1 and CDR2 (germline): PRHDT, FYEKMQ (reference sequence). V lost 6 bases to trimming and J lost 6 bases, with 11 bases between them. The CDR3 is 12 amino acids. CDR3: CASRVGENGYTF. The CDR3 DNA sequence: TGTGCCAGCAGGGTGGGTGAGAATGGCTACACCTTC.

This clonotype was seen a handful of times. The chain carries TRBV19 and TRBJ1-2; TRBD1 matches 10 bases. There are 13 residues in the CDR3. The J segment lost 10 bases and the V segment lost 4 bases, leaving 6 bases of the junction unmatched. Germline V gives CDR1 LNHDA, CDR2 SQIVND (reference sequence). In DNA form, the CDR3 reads TGTGCCAGTAGTAAGCCGGGACAGGGGTCCTACACCTTC. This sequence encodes CASSKPGQGSYTF.

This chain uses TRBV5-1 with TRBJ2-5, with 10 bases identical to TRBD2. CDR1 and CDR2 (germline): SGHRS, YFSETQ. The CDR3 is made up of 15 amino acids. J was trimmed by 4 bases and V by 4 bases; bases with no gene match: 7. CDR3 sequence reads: CASSLFSSGGETQYF. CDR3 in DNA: TGCGCCAGCAGCCTATTCTCTAGCGGGGGAGAGACCCAGTACTTC. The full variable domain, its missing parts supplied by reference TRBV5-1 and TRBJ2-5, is KAGVTQTPRYLIKTRGQQVTLSCSPISGHRSVSWYQQTPGQGLQFLFEYFSETQRNKGNFPGRFSGRQFSNSRSEMNVSTLELGDSALYLCASSLFSSGGETQYFGPGTRLLVL.

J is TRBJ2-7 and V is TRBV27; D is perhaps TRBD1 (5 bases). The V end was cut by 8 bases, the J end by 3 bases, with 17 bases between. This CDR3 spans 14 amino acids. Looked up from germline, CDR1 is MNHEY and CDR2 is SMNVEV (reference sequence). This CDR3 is CASRPGSPFYEQYF. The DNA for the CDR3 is TGTGCCAGCCGCCCAGGGTCCCCATTCTACGAGCAGTACTTC.

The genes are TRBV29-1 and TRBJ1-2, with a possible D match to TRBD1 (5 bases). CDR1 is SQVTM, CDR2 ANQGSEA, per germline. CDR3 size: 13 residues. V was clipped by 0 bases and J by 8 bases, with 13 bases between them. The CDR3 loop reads CSVEDLGQGGYTF. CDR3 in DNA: TGCAGCGTTGAAGATCTTGGGCAGGGCGGCTACACCTTC.

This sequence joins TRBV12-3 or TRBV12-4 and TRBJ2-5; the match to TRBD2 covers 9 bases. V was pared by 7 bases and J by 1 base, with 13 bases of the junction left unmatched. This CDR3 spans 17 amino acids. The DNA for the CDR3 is TGTGCCAGCACCCTAAGGGGTCTAGCGGGGCGCCAAGAGACCCAGTACTTC. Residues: CASTLRGLAGRQETQYF.

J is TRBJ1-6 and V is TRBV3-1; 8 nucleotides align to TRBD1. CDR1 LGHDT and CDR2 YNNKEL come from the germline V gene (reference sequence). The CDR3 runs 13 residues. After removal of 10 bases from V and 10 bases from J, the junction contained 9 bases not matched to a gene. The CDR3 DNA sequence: TGTGCCACCGCGGACAGGGTTAAGTCACCCCTCCACTTT. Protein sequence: CATADRVKSPLHF. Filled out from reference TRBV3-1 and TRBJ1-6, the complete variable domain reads DTAVSQTPKYLVTQMGNDKSIKCEQNLGHDTMYWYKQDSKKFLKIMFSYNNKELIINETVPNRFSPKSPDKAHLNLHINSLELGDSAVYFCATADRVKSPLHFGNGTRLTVT.

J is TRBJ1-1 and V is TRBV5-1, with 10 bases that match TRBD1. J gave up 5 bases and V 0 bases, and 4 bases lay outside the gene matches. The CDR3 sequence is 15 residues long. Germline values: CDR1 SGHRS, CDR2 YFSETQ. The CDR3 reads CASSLAGGQGTEAFF. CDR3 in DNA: TGCGCCAGCAGCTTGGCCGGGGGACAGGGGACTGAAGCTTTCTTT.

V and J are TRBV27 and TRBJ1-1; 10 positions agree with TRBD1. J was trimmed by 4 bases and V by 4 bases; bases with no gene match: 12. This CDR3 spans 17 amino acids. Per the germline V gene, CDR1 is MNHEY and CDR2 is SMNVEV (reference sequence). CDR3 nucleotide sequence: TGTGCCAGCAGTTCACCTACGGGACAGGGGCCGGCCACTGAAGCTTTCTTT. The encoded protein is CASSSPTGQGPATEAFF.

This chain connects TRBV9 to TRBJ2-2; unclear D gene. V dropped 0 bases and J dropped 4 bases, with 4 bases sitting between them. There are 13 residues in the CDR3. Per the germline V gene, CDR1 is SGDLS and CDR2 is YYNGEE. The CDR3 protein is CASSVDPTGELFF. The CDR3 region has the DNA TGTGCCAGCAGCGTAGATCCCACCGGGGAGCTGTTTTTT.

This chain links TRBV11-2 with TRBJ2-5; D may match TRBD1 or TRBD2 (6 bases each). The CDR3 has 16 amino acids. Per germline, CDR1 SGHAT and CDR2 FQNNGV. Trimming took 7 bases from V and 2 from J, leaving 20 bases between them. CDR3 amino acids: CASTQVGGARQETQYF. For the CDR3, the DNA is TGTGCCAGCACCCAAGTGGGGGGCGCGAGGCAAGAGACCCAGTACTTC.

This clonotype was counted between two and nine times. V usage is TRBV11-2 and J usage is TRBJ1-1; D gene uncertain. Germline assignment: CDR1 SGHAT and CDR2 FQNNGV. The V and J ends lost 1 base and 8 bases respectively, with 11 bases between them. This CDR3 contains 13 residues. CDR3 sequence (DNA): TGTGCCAGCAGCTTAGTGGGCAGACTCGAAGCTTTCTTT. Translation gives CASSLVGRLEAFF. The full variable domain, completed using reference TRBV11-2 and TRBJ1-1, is EAGVAQSPRYKIIEKRQSVAFWCNPISGHATLYWYQQILGQGPKLLIQFQNNGVVDDSQLPKDRFSAERLKGVDSTLKIQPAKLEDSAVYLCASSLVGRLEAFFGQGTRLTVV.

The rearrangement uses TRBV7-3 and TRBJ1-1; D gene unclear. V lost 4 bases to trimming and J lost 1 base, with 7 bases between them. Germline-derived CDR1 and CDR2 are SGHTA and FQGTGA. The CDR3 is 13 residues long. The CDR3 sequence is CASSYGPNTEAFF. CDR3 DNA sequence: TGTGCCAGCAGCTACGGGCCGAACACTGAAGCTTTCTTT.

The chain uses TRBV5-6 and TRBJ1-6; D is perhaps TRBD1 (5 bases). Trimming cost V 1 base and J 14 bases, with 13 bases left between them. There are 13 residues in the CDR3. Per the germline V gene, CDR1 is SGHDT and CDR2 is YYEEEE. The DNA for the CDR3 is TGTGCCAGCAGCTTGAAGCCAGGGAGGGCCCTCCACTTT. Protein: CASSLKPGRALHF. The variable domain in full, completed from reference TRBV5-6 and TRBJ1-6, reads DAGVTQSPTHLIKTRGQQVTLRCSPKSGHDTVSWYQQALGQGPQFIFQYYEEEERQRGNFPDRFSGHQFPNYSSELNVNALLLGDSALYLCASSLKPGRALHFGNGTRLTVT.

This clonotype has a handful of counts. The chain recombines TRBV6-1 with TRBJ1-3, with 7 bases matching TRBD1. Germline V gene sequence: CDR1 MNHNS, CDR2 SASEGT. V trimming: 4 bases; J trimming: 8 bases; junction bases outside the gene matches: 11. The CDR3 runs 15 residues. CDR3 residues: CASSARTGQSYTIYF. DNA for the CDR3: TGTGCCAGCAGTGCCCGGACAGGTCAAAGTTACACCATATATTTT.

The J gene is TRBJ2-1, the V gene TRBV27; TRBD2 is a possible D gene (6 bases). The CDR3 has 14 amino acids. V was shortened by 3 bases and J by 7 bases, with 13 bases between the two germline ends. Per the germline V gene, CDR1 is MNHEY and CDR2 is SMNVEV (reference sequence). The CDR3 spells CASSLGRAGNEQFF. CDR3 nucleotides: TGTGCCAGCAGTTTGGGCCGGGCGGGGAATGAGCAGTTCTTC.

CDR3 DNA sequence: TGTGCCAGCAGTTTCCTAGGTGCCTTCGCAGATACGCAGTATTTT. Protein sequence: CASSFLGAFADTQYF. The gene calls are TRBV27 and TRBJ2-3; D uncertain. Trimming shortened V by 3 bases and J by 4 bases, and 14 bases separated the two germline ends. Germline assignment: CDR1 MNHEY and CDR2 SMNVEV (reference sequence). CDR3 size: 15 residues.

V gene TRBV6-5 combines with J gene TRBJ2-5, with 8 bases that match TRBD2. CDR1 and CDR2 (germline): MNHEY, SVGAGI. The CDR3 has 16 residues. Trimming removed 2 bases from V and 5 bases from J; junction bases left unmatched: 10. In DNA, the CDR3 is TGTGCCAGCAGTTACCTGACGGGGGGGCCGTGGGAGACCCAGTACTTC. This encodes CASSYLTGGPWETQYF.

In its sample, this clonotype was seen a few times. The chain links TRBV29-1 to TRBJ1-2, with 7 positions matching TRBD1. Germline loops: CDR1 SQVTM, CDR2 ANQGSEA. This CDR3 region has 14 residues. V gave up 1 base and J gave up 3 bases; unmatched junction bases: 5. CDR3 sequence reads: CSVEGDRQDYGYTF. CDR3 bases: TGCAGCGTTGAAGGGGACAGACAGGACTATGGCTACACCTTC.

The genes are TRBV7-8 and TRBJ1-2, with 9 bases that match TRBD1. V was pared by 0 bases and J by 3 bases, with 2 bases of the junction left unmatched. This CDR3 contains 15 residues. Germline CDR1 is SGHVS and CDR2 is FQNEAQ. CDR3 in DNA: TGTGCCAGCAGCTTAGCGGGGACAGGGTACTATGGCTACACCTTC. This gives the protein CASSLAGTGYYGYTF.

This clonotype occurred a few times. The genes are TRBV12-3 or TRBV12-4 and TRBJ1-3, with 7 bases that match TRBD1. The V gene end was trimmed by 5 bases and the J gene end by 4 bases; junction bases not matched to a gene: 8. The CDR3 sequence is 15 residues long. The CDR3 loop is CASSRETGSGNTIYF. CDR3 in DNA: TGTGCCAGCAGTCGCGAGACAGGGTCCGGAAACACCATATATTTT.

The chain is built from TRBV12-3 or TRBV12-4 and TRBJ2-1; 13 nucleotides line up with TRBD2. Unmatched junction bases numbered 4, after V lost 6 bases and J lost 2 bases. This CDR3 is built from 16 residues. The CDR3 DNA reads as TGTGCCAGCAGCCCCACTAGCGGGGGGGCCTACAATGAGCAGTTCTTC. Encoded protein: CASSPTSGGAYNEQFF.

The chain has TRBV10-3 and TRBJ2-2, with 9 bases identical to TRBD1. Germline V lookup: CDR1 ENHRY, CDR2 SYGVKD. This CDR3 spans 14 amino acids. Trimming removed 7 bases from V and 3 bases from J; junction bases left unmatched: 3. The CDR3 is CAIKTGGDTGELFF. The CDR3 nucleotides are TGTGCCATCAAGACAGGGGGAGACACCGGGGAGCTGTTTTTT.

As DNA, the CDR3 is TGTGCCAGCAGTGTCACGGAGACCCAGTACTTC. As protein: CASSVTETQYF. This chain joins TRBV25-1 and TRBJ2-5; D is undetermined. Germline V gene lookup returns CDR1 MGHDK and CDR2 SYGVNS. V was shortened by 4 bases and J by 5 bases, with 5 bases between the two germline ends. The CDR3 extends over 11 amino acids.

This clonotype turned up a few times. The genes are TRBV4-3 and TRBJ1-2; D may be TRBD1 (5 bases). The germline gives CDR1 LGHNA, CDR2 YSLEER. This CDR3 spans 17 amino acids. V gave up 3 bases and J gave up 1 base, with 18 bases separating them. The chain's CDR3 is CASSHRVRGKDNYGYTF. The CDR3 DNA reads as TGCGCCAGCAGCCATCGGGTTCGGGGCAAGGATAACTATGGCTACACCTTC.

In DNA form, the CDR3 reads TGTGCCAGCAGCTCGACAGGGACTTGGGAGACCCAGTACTTC. Protein product: CASSSTGTWETQYF. V is TRBV7-2 and J is TRBJ2-5, with a possible D match to TRBD1 (7 bases). CDR1 is SGHTA, CDR2 FQGNSA, per germline. Trimming shortened V by 4 bases and J by 5 bases, and 14 bases separated the two germline ends. This CDR3 has 14 amino acids.

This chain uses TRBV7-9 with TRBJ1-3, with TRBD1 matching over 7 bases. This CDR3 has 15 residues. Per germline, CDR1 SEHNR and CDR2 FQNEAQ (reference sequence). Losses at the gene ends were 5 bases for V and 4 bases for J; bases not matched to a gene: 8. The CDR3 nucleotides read TGTGCCAGCAGCACAGGGACAGAACTCGGAAACACCATATATTTT. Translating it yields CASSTGTELGNTIYF. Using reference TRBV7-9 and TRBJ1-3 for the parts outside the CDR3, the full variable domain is DTGVSQNPRHKITKRGQNVTFRCDPISEHNRLYWYRQTLGQGPEFLTYFQNEAQLEKSRLLSDRFSAERPKGSFSTLEIQRTEQGDSAMYLCASSTGTELGNTIYFGEGSWLTVV.

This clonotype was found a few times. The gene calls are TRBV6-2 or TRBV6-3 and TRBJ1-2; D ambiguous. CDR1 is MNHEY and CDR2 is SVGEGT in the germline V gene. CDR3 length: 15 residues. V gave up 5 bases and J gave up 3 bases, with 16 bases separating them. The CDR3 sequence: CASSPPGFGHYGYTF. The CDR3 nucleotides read TGTGCCAGCAGTCCTCCGGGTTTTGGACACTATGGCTACACCTTC.

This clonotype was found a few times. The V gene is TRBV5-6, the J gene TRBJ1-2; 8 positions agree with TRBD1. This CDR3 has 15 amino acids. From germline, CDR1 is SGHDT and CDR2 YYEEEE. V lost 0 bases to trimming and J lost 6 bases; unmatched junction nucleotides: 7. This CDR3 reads CASSLAAGGANGYTF. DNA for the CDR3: TGTGCCAGCAGCTTGGCCGCAGGGGGCGCGAATGGCTACACCTTC.

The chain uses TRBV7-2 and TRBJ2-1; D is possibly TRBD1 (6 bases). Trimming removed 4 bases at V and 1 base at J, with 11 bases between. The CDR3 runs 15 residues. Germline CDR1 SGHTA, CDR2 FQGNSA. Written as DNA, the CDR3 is TGTGCCAGCAGCTACACAGGGAATTCCTACAATGAGCAGTTCTTC. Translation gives CASSYTGNSYNEQFF.

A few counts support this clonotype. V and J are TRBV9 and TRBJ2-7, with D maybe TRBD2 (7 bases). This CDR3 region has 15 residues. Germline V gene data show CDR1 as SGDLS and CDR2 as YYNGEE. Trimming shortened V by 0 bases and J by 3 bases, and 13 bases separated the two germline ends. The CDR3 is CASSVAGEGIYEQYF. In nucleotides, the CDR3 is TGTGCCAGCAGCGTAGCAGGGGAGGGGATCTACGAGCAGTACTTC.